What follows describes a single TCR beta chain. Clinical history as reported by participants underpinned cohort assignment. Methods used by the authors: Estimates of nucleated cell counts were drawn from the amplification of reference gene primers. The assay was immunoSEQ multiplex PCR, and TCRdb's table has in-frame clones only and misses some. That table is the source of V, J and clone size, and D and trimming were worked out from the DNA. The sample carries hundreds of thousands of clones, approximately 90% recorded once. The data stem from a study of blood T cell repertoires in COVID-19. Study-wide context: The United States, Italy and Spain supplied acute and convalescent COVID-19 samples. T cells, B-cell-depleted T cells, or PBMCs supplied cDNA or gDNA.

This CDR3 comprises 15 residues. V gave up 6 bases and J gave up 8 bases; unmatched junction bases: 9. Germline CDR1 and CDR2: MGHDK and SYGVNS. Sequenced: PBMCs or T cells enriched from blood (not recorded which). The chain is built from TRBV25-1 and TRBJ2-2; 10 bases are a match to TRBD2. The receptor was isolated from a young man who had recovered from COVID-19. The CDR3 bases are TGTGCCAGCAGCGAGGGACTAGCGCTGTGGGGGGAGCTGTTTTTT. Its protein product is CASSEGLALWGELFF. Drawing the rest from reference TRBV25-1 and TRBJ2-2, the complete variable domain is EADIYQTPRYLVIGTGKKITLECSQTMGHDKMYWYQQDPGMELHLIHYSYGVNSTEKGDLSSESTVSRIRTEHFPLTLESARPSHTSQYLCASSEGLALWGELFFGEGSRLTVL.